These 10 T cell receptor beta chains were all obtained from the same sample, sequenced in a study of blood T cell repertoires in COVID-19. The table came from immunoSEQ multiplex PCR; TCRdb's copy has only in-frame clones and leaves some out. The profile covers 140,000 or so clones, with 80% to 90% appearing a single time and 2.5% to 3.5% taken by the ten largest. The sequenced sample was peripheral blood. These receptor sequences come from a woman aged 55-70 years with active COVID-19.

The genes are TRBV14 and TRBJ1-2; D possibly corresponds to TRBD1 (5 bases). With 0 bases removed from V and 3 bases from J, the gap between germline ends came to 14 bases. CDR3 length: 16 amino acids. The germline V gene encodes CDR1 SGHDN and CDR2 FVKESK. As DNA, the CDR3 is TGTGCCAGCAGCCAAGAGCCTTGGGGGGACTACTATGGCTACACCTTC. It is translated as CASSQEPWGDYYGYTF.

The V call is TRBV7-8, the J call TRBJ2-1; 7 bases map to TRBD2. The trim removed 5 bases at V and 5 bases at J, leaving 12 bases unmatched. The CDR3 sequence is 16 residues long. CDR1 and CDR2 (germline): SGHVS, FQNEAQ. The CDR3 DNA is TGTGCCAGCAGCCGACGGACTAGAGGGGCCGACAATGAGCAGTTCTTC. It is translated as CASSRRTRGADNEQFF.

The chain links TRBV19 to TRBJ2-7; 12 bases are a match to TRBD2. Germline V gene lookup returns CDR1 LNHDA and CDR2 SQIVND (reference sequence). This CDR3 contains 14 residues. V shed 5 bases and J 3 bases; nucleotides not matched to a gene: 2. The CDR3: CASSGGLAGYEQYF. The CDR3 DNA sequence: TGTGCCAGTAGTGGGGGACTAGCGGGCTACGAGCAGTACTTC.

J is TRBJ1-6 and V is TRBV18; tentatively, D is TRBD1 (6 bases). The germline V gene has CDR1 KGHSH and CDR2 LQKENI. The CDR3 runs 16 residues. V lost 3 bases and J 5 bases, leaving 14 bases between the germline ends. DNA of the CDR3: TGTGCCAGCTCACCCGGTTTAACAGGGAATAATTCACCCCTCCACTTT. As protein: CASSPGLTGNNSPLHF.

This rearrangement joins TRBV6-4 to TRBJ2-1, with D uncertain. This CDR3 spans 17 amino acids. V lost 3 bases and J 0 bases, leaving 15 bases between the germline ends. Germline V CDR1 and CDR2: MRHNA, SNTAGT. CDR3 in amino acids: CASSEFGYRFSYNEQFF. CDR3 DNA: TGTGCCAGCAGTGAGTTCGGTTACCGCTTCTCCTACAATGAGCAGTTCTTC.

The rearrangement links TRBV4-2 to TRBJ2-1, with TRBD2 matching 9 bases. V lost 3 bases to trimming and J lost 0 bases; unmatched junction nucleotides: 0. There are 15 residues in the CDR3. Per the germline V gene, CDR1 is LGHNA and CDR2 is YNFKEQ. CDR3 DNA sequence: TGTGCCAGCAGCCATAGCGGGAGCTCCTACAATGAGCAGTTCTTC. This sequence encodes CASSHSGSSYNEQFF.

In this sample, this clone turned up once. The chain joins TRBV11-2 to TRBJ2-7, with 12 positions matching TRBD2. The V gene's germline CDR1 is SGHAT and CDR2 FQNNGV. The junction had 6 bases not matched to a gene; V was cut back by 0 bases and J by 0 bases. The CDR3 contains 18 residues. This CDR3 reads CASSLERASGRASYEQYF. The DNA of the CDR3 is TGTGCCAGCAGCTTAGAGAGGGCTAGCGGGAGGGCCTCCTACGAGCAGTACTTC.

This chain uses TRBV2 with TRBJ1-5, with 11 bases aligning to TRBD1. The V and J ends lost 4 bases and 6 bases, in that order; junction bases with no gene match: 5. Per the germline V gene, CDR1 is SNHLY and CDR2 is FYNNEI. This CDR3 has 15 amino acids. As DNA, the CDR3 is TGTGCCAGCAGTGCCGGACAGGGGGCTCGTCAGCCCCAGCATTTT. It codes for CASSAGQGARQPQHF.

The chain is built from TRBV5-1 and TRBJ2-4, with a weak D call TRBD2 (6 bases). This CDR3 is 15 amino acids long. V gave up 1 base and J gave up 7 bases, with 15 bases separating them. Germline CDR1 reads SGHRS; CDR2 reads YFSETQ. The CDR3 DNA reads TGCGCCAGCAGCTTGTCTGGGGGAGGAGGGAACATTCAGTACTTC. Translation: CASSLSGGGGNIQYF. Filled out from reference TRBV5-1 and TRBJ2-4, the complete variable domain reads KAGVTQTPRYLIKTRGQQVTLSCSPISGHRSVSWYQQTPGQGLQFLFEYFSETQRNKGNFPGRFSGRQFSNSRSEMNVSTLELGDSALYLCASSLSGGGGNIQYFGAGTRLSVL.

The rearrangement joins TRBV10-3 to TRBJ1-6, with TRBD1 identical over 8 bases. This CDR3 is built from 16 residues. CDR1 is ENHRY and CDR2 is SYGVKD in the germline V gene. Germline trimming cut 5 bases from V and 10 bases from J; bases unmatched to any gene: 13. The CDR3 DNA follows: TGTGCCATCAGTAGCCCCGGACAGGGTGATAGGTCACCCCTCCACTTT. Residues: CAISSPGQGDRSPLHF.